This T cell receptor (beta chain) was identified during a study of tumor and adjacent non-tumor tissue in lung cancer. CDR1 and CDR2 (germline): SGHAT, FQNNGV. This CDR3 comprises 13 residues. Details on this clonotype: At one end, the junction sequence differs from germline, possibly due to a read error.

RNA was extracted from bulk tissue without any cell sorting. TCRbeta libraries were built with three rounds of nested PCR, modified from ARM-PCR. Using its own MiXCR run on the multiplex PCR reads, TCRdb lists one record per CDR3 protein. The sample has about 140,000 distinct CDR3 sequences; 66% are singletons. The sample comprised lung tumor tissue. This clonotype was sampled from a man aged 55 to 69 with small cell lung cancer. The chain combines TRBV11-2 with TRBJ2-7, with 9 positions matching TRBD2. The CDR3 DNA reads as TGTGCCAACAGCTTATGGCGGGAGGGCGAGCAGCACTTC. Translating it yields CANSLWREGEQHF. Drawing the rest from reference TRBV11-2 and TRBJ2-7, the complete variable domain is EAGVAQSPRYKIIEKRQSVAFWCNPISGHATLYWYQQILGQGPKLLIQFQNNGVVDDSQLPKDRFSAERLKGVDSTLKIQPAKLEDSAVYLCANSLWREGEQHFGPGTRLTVT.